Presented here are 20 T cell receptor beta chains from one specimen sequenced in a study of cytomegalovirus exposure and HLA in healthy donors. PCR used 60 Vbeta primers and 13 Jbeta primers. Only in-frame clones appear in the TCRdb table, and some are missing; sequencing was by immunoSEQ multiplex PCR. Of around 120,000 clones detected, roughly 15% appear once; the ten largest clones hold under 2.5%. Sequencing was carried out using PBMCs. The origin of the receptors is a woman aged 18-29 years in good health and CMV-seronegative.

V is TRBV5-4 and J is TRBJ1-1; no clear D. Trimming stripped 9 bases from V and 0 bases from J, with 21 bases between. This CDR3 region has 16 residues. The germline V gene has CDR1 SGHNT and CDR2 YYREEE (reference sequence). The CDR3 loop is CATEGSALPMNTEAFF. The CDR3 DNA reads TGTGCCACCGAAGGGAGCGCCCTTCCCATGAACACTGAAGCTTTCTTT.

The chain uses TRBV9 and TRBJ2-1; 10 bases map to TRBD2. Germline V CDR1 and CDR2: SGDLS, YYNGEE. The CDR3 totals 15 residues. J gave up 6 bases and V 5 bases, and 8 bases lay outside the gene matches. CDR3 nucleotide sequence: TGTGCCAGCAGTCCCTCGTTAGCGGGGGGCAATGAGCAGTTCTTC. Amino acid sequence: CASSPSLAGGNEQFF.

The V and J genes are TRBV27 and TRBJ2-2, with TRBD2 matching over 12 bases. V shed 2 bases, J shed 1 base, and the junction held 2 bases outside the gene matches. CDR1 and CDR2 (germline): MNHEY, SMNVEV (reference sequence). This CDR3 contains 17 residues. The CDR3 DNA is TGTGCCAGCAGTTTACCGACTAGCGGGAGGAACACCGGGGAGCTGTTTTTT. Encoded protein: CASSLPTSGRNTGELFF.

The CDR3 loop reads CASSLGSGSSYEQYF. In nucleotides, the CDR3 is TGTGCCAGCAGCTTAGGGAGCGGGTCTTCCTACGAGCAGTACTTC. The gene calls are TRBV7-2 and TRBJ2-7; possible D gene TRBD2, 6 bases. The CDR3 runs to 15 residues. From germline, CDR1 is SGHTA and CDR2 FQGNSA. The V end lost 1 base, the J end lost 1 base, and 11 bases lay between the germline ends.

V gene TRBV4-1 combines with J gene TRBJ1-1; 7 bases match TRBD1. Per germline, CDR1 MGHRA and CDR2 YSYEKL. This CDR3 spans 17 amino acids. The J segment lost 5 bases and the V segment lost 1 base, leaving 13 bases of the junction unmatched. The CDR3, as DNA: TGCGCCAGCAGCCAAGGTAGAGGGGACAGCAGAGGTACTGAAGCTTTCTTT. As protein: CASSQGRGDSRGTEAFF.

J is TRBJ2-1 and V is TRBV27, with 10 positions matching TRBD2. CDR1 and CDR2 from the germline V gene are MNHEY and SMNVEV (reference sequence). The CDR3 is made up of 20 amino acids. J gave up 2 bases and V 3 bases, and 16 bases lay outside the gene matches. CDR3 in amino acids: CASSFISPEGLAAAYNEQFF. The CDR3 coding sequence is TGTGCCAGCAGTTTTATATCCCCTGAAGGACTAGCGGCCGCCTACAATGAGCAGTTCTTC.

The CDR3: CAPGVPYGYTF. DNA for the CDR3: TGTGCCCCCGGGGTTCCCTATGGCTACACCTTC. The chain links TRBV21-1 to TRBJ1-2. TRBV21-1 is described as a pseudogene. This CDR3 spans 11 amino acids.

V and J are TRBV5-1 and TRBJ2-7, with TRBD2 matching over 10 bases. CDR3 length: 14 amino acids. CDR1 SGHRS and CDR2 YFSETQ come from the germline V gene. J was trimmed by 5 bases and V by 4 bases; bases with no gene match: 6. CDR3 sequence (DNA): TGCGCCAGCAGCCATAGCGGGAGGAAGGACGAGCAGTACTTC. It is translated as CASSHSGRKDEQYF.

Written as DNA, the CDR3 is TGTGCCAGCAGTTTCACCAGGACAGATAATGAAAAACTGTTTTTT. Translation: CASSFTRTDNEKLFF. This sequence joins TRBV7-8 and TRBJ1-4; a weak D match, TRBD1 (6 bases). V gave up 6 bases and J gave up 4 bases, with 15 bases separating them. Germline loops: CDR1 SGHVS, CDR2 FQNEAQ. The CDR3 totals 15 residues.

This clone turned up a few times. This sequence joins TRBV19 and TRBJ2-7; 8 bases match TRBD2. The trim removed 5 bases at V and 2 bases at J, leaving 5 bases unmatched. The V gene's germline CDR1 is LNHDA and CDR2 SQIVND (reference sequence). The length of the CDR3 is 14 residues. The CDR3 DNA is TGTGCCAGTAGTGTGGCGGGAGGCACCTACGAGCAGTACTTC. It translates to CASSVAGGTYEQYF.

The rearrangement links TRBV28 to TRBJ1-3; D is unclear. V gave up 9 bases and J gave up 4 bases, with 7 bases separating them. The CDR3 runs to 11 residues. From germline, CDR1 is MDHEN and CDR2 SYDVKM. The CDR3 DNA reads TGTGCCAGTGGCATCGGAAACACCATATATTTT. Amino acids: CASGIGNTIYF.

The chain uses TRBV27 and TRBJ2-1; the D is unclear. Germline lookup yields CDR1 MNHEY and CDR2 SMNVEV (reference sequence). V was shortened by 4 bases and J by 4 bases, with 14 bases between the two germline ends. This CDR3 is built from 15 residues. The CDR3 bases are TGTGCCAGCAGTTCCCGGGTGGAGAGGTACAATGAGCAGTTCTTC. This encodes CASSSRVERYNEQFF.

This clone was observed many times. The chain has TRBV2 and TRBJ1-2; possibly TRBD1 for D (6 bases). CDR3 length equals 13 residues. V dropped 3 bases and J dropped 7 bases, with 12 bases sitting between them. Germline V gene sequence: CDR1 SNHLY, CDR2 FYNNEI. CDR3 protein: CASSDRGVIGYTF. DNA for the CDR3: TGTGCCAGCAGTGACAGGGGAGTAATTGGCTACACCTTC.

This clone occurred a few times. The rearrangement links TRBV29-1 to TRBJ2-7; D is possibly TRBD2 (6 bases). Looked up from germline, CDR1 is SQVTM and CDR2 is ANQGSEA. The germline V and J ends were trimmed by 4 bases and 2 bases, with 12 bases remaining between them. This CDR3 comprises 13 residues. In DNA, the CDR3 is TGCAGCGTTGTCCCCCTAGCGACCTACGAGCAGTACTTC. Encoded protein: CSVVPLATYEQYF.

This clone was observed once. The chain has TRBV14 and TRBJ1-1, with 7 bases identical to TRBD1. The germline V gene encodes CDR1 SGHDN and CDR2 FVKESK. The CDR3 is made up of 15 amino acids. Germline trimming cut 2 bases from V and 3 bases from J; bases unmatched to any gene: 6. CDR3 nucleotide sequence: TGTGCCAGCAGCCAACGGGGACAGTGGGACACTGAAGCTTTCTTT. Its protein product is CASSQRGQWDTEAFF.

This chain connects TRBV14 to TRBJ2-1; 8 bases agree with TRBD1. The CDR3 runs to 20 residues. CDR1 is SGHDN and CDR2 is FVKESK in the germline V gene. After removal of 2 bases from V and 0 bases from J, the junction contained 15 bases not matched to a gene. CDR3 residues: CASSQIPDRVSFSSYNEQFF. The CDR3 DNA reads TGTGCCAGCAGCCAAATTCCGGACAGGGTTTCATTTAGCTCCTACAATGAGCAGTTCTTC.

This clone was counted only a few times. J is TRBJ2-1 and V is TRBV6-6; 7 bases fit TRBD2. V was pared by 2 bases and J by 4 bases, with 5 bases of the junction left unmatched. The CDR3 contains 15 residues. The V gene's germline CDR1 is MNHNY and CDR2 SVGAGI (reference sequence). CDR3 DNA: TGTGCCAGCAGTTACCAGGGAGGGCAGTACAATGAGCAGTTCTTC. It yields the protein CASSYQGGQYNEQFF.

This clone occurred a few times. The CDR3 DNA sequence: TGTGCCAGCACAGGGACAGGGATAGGGGGGTACCAAGAGACCCAGTACTTC. Encoded protein: CASTGTGIGGYQETQYF. J is TRBJ2-5 and V is TRBV28; TRBD1 matches 9 bases. The junction had 12 bases not matched to a gene; V was cut back by 7 bases and J by 0 bases. Germline V gene data show CDR1 as MDHEN and CDR2 as SYDVKM. The CDR3 runs to 17 residues.

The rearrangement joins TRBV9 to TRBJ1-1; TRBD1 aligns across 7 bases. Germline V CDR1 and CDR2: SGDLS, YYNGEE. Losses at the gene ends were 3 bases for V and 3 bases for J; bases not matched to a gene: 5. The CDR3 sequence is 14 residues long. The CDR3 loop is CASSERDSYTEAFF. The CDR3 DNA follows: TGTGCCAGCAGCGAACGGGACAGCTACACTGAAGCTTTCTTT.

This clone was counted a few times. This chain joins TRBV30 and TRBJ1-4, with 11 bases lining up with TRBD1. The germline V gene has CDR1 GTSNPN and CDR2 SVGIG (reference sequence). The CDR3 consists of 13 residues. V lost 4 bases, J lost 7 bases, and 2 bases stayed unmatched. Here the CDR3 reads CAWIGTGGEKLFF. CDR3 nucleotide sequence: TGTGCCTGGATCGGGACAGGGGGTGAAAAACTGTTTTTT. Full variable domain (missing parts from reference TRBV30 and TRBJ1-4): SQTIHQWPATLVQPVGSPLSLECTVEGTSNPNLYWYRQAAGRGLQLLFYSVGIGQISSEVPQNLSASRPQDRQFILSSKKLLLSDSGFYLCAWIGTGGEKLFFGSGTQLSVL.